This TCR beta chain was sequenced in a study of blood T cell repertoires in COVID-19. This CDR3 region has 13 residues. CDR1 is SQVTM and CDR2 is ANQGSEA in the germline V gene. V was pared by 7 bases and J by 1 base, with 4 bases of the junction left unmatched. Residents of over 20 US areas, aged 18 to 89 years, made up the participants. Shortly before study entry, within 2 weeks, exposed participants had met a COVID-19 case. Original processing methods: For nucleated cells, counts were estimated from reference gene primer amplification. Data came from immunoSEQ multiplex PCR; TCRdb stores just in-frame clones and leaves some out. V and J calls and clone size follow that table, whereas D and trimming were derived from the DNA. The profile shows roughly 220,000 clones, roughly 89% of them singletons.

This TCR derives from a man aged 25 to 45 who had been exposed to COVID-19. Material for sequencing was PBMCs or T cells enriched from blood (not recorded which). This chain connects TRBV29-1 to TRBJ1-1; 9 bases align to TRBD1. In DNA form, the CDR3 reads TGCAGCGCCGGGACAGGGTCGAACACTGAAGCTTTCTTT. Its translation is CSAGTGSNTEAFF.